A selection of T cell receptor beta chains follows, all from one sample in a study of T cells in Graves' hyperthyroidism and ophthalmopathy. TCRdb analysed the multiplex PCR reads with MiXCR anew, one entry per CDR3 protein. Of fewer than 400,000 distinct CDR3 sequences in the sample, 15% to 17% were seen once. The specimen sequenced was blood. The source of these receptors is a woman younger than 35 with Graves' hyperthyroidism that later progressed to Graves' ophthalmopathy. Both conserved end residues are part of each CDR3. The D gene is left open where the match is weak. Clone sizes are given selectively: once, few, many, or a class where the clone is expanded.

CDR3 DNA: TGTGCCAGCAGCCCGCAGCGTCCAGCGGGAGTGAACACCGGGGAGCTGTTTTTT; CDR3 protein: CASSPQRPAGVNTGELFF; D gene: TRBD2; clone size: many; V gene: TRBV7-9; J gene: TRBJ2-2
CDR3 DNA: TGTGCCAGTGGACGGGGTCTCGTACCTGGGGCCAACGTCCTGACTTTC; CDR3 protein: CASGRGLVPGANVLTF; D gene: .; clone size: few; V gene: TRBV5-8; J gene: TRBJ2-6
CDR3 DNA: TGTGCCAGCAGTGAAAGACTAGCGGTCTCGCGCAATGAGCAGTTCTTC; CDR3 protein: CASSERLAVSRNEQFF; D gene: TRBD2; clone size: .; V gene: TRBV28; J gene: TRBJ2-1
CDR3 DNA: TGTGCCAGCTCACCACCGGGACTAGCGGGATTTGAGCAGTACTTC; CDR3 protein: CASSPPGLAGFEQYF; D gene: TRBD2; clone size: many; V gene: TRBV18; J gene: TRBJ2-7
CDR3 DNA: TGTGCCAGCAGCGTCGGACCGAGCTCCTACAATGAGCAGTTCTTC; CDR3 protein: CASSVGPSSYNEQFF; D gene: .; clone size: many; V gene: TRBV11-2; J gene: TRBJ2-1
CDR3 DNA: TGTGCCAGCAGCCCAGGACTAGCGGGAGGAGGAGTCGGCAAAAACATTCAGTACTTC; CDR3 protein: CASSPGLAGGGVGKNIQYF; D gene: TRBD2; clone size: .; V gene: TRBV7-8; J gene: TRBJ2-4
CDR3 DNA: TGTGCCAGCAGCTTAGCGTCCGGGTTTACCTACGAGCAGTACTTC; CDR3 protein: CASSLASGFTYEQYF; D gene: .; clone size: many; V gene: TRBV11-2; J gene: TRBJ2-7
CDR3 DNA: TGTGCCAGCGGAGGGGAGGGGGCCCTTACTAGCACAGATACGCAGTATTTT; CDR3 protein: CASGGEGALTSTDTQYF; D gene: .; clone size: few; V gene: TRBV28; J gene: TRBJ2-3
CDR3 DNA: TGTGCCAGCAGCTTTGGTTTGTCCCTAGCGGTCGATGAGCAGTTCTTC; CDR3 protein: CASSFGLSLAVDEQFF; D gene: TRBD2; clone size: .; V gene: TRBV7-9; J gene: TRBJ2-1
CDR3 DNA: TGTGCCAGCAGCCAAACCTGGAGAGCGCTCTCCGGAAACACCATATATTTT; CDR3 protein: CASSQTWRALSGNTIYF; D gene: .; clone size: many; V gene: TRBV3-1; J gene: TRBJ1-3
CDR3 DNA: TGTGCCAGCAGACCCACAGGGCGAGGCTACAATGAGCAGTTCTTC; CDR3 protein: CASRPTGRGYNEQFF; D gene: .; clone size: many; V gene: TRBV28; J gene: TRBJ2-1
CDR3 DNA: TGTGCCACCAGTGACCGGGGACGCGATGGCTACACCTTC; CDR3 protein: CATSDRGRDGYTF; D gene: .; clone size: few; V gene: TRBV24-1; J gene: TRBJ1-2
CDR3 DNA: TGTGCCAGCAGCACCCGCTCCTACGAGCAGTACTTC; CDR3 protein: CASSTRSYEQYF; D gene: .; clone size: many; V gene: TRBV13; J gene: TRBJ2-7
CDR3 DNA: TGCGCCAGCAGCCAAACCGTGACCCTAAGCTCCTACGAGCAGTACTTC; CDR3 protein: CASSQTVTLSSYEQYF; D gene: .; clone size: .; V gene: TRBV4-1; J gene: TRBJ2-7
CDR3 DNA: TGTGCCAGCAGCGTAGGAGGAGGAACAGGGGTCAATGAGCAGTTCTTC; CDR3 protein: CASSVGGGTGVNEQFF; D gene: TRBD1; clone size: many; V gene: TRBV9; J gene: TRBJ2-1
CDR3 DNA: TGTGCCAGCAGCTTAGACAGGGGTGGCTACACCTTC; CDR3 protein: CASSLDRGGYTF; D gene: .; clone size: .; V gene: TRBV11-2; J gene: TRBJ1-2
CDR3 DNA: TGTGCCAGCAGCCTGACAGGGGGCGGTGGAAACACCATATATTTT; CDR3 protein: CASSLTGGGGNTIYF; D gene: TRBD1; clone size: .; V gene: TRBV3-1; J gene: TRBJ1-3
CDR3 DNA: TGCGCCAGCAGCTTCCCCGGGACAGGGTTGGATATAGAGACCCAGTACTTC; CDR3 protein: CASSFPGTGLDIETQYF; D gene: TRBD1; clone size: .; V gene: TRBV5-1; J gene: TRBJ2-5
CDR3 DNA: TGTGCCAGCAGTGCGAGCTACAGGGACTATGGCTACGCCTTC; CDR3 protein: CASSASYRDYGYAF; D gene: .; clone size: .; V gene: TRBV27; J gene: TRBJ1-2
CDR3 DNA: TGCGCCAGCAGCCAAGAACCGGACACCCTTTCCACAGATACGCAGCATTTT; CDR3 protein: CASSQEPDTLSTDTQHF; D gene: .; clone size: .; V gene: TRBV4-3; J gene: TRBJ1-5
CDR3 DNA: TGTGCCACCAGCAGAGATGAACAGATTGAAGCTTTCTTT; CDR3 protein: CATSRDEQIEAFF; D gene: .; clone size: many; V gene: TRBV15; J gene: TRBJ1-1
CDR3 DNA: TGTGCCAGCAGTGAAGTTCTAGCGAGGCCCTCCTACAATGAGCAGTTCTTC; CDR3 protein: CASSEVLARPSYNEQFF; D gene: .; clone size: .; V gene: TRBV11-2; J gene: TRBJ2-1
CDR3 DNA: TGTGCCATCAGTGACCGGGAGGACTACGAGCAGTACTTC; CDR3 protein: CAISDREDYEQYF; D gene: TRBD2; clone size: many; V gene: TRBV10-3; J gene: TRBJ2-7
CDR3 DNA: TGTGCCACAGAGTACCAAGAGACCCAGTACTTC; CDR3 protein: CATEYQETQYF; D gene: .; clone size: .; V gene: TRBV24-1; J gene: TRBJ2-5
CDR3 DNA: TGTGCCAGCAGCTTACTAGCGGCTACCTACAATGAGCAGTTCTTC; CDR3 protein: CASSLLAATYNEQFF; D gene: TRBD2; clone size: few; V gene: TRBV7-6; J gene: TRBJ2-1
CDR3 DNA: TGTGCCAGAGCAGATCCAGGAACTGGGGCCAACGTCCTGACTTTC; CDR3 protein: CARADPGTGANVLTF; D gene: .; clone size: many; V gene: TRBV2; J gene: TRBJ2-6
CDR3 DNA: TGTGCCAGCAGTTCTAAGGGGGCAAGGGAGCAGTACTTC; CDR3 protein: CASSSKGAREQYF; D gene: TRBD1; clone size: few; V gene: TRBV14; J gene: TRBJ2-7
CDR3 DNA: TGTGCCAGCAGCTTAGCGGGGGGTGACCCCCCCAGTGAGCAGTTCTTC; CDR3 protein: CASSLAGGDPPSEQFF; D gene: .; clone size: .; V gene: TRBV7-9; J gene: TRBJ2-1
CDR3 DNA: TGTGCCAGCAGTTTAGGCGGCTCACAAGAGACCCAGTACTTC; CDR3 protein: CASSLGGSQETQYF; D gene: .; clone size: many; V gene: TRBV28; J gene: TRBJ2-5
CDR3 DNA: TGTGCCAGCAGCCATAGGTTGACAGGGAATCCCACAGATACGCAGTATTTT; CDR3 protein: CASSHRLTGNPTDTQYF; D gene: TRBD1; clone size: .; V gene: TRBV7-9; J gene: TRBJ2-3
CDR3 DNA: TGCAGCGTTGCAACTCCGTCGGGGGGGCACAATGAGCAGTTCTTC; CDR3 protein: CSVATPSGGHNEQFF; D gene: TRBD2; clone size: few; V gene: TRBV29-1; J gene: TRBJ2-1
CDR3 DNA: TGCGCCAGCAGCCGAGGGACTTACAATGAGCAGTTCTTC; CDR3 protein: CASSRGTYNEQFF; D gene: .; clone size: few; V gene: TRBV4-3; J gene: TRBJ2-1
CDR3 DNA: TGTGCCAGCAGCCCCCGGCCTCGCTACGAGCAGTACTTC; CDR3 protein: CASSPRPRYEQYF; D gene: .; clone size: many; V gene: TRBV11-2; J gene: TRBJ2-7
CDR3 DNA: TGTGCCAGCAGGACTAGCGGGACGGTAAATGAGCAGTTCTTC; CDR3 protein: CASRTSGTVNEQFF; D gene: TRBD2; clone size: .; V gene: TRBV6-1; J gene: TRBJ2-1
CDR3 DNA: TGTGCCAGCAGTCCCCTGGTCATCTCCTACGAGCAGTACTTC; CDR3 protein: CASSPLVISYEQYF; D gene: .; clone size: many; V gene: TRBV28; J gene: TRBJ2-7
CDR3 DNA: TGTGCCTGGAGTCCCTTCGACTATGAGACCCAGTACTTC; CDR3 protein: CAWSPFDYETQYF; D gene: .; clone size: many; V gene: TRBV30; J gene: TRBJ2-5
CDR3 DNA: TGTGCCATCAGTGAGTCCGGACTAGCGGACAGCAGCGAGCAGTACTTC; CDR3 protein: CAISESGLADSSEQYF; D gene: TRBD2; clone size: many; V gene: TRBV10-3; J gene: TRBJ2-7
CDR3 DNA: TGTGCCACCAGTGATTCTCGATCCGGGACAGGCCCTTATGGCTACACCTTC; CDR3 protein: CATSDSRSGTGPYGYTF; D gene: TRBD1; clone size: many; V gene: TRBV24-1; J gene: TRBJ1-2
CDR3 DNA: TGCGCCAGCAGCCAGGCCGGCGTCATAACTAGCACAGATACGCAGTATTTT; CDR3 protein: CASSQAGVITSTDTQYF; D gene: .; clone size: many; V gene: TRBV5-1; J gene: TRBJ2-3
CDR3 DNA: TGTGCCAGCAGCTTATACAACAGGGGCTGGGAGGAGACCCAGTACTTC; CDR3 protein: CASSLYNRGWEETQYF; D gene: TRBD1; clone size: many; V gene: TRBV7-8; J gene: TRBJ2-5
CDR3 DNA: TGCGCCAGCAGCGCCGGGGGCACAGGGTGGGATGAGCAGTTCTTC; CDR3 protein: CASSAGGTGWDEQFF; D gene: .; clone size: many; V gene: TRBV5-1; J gene: TRBJ2-1
CDR3 DNA: TGCAGTGCTAGAGCGGCGGAGGGACGGTGGAATGAGCAGTTCTTC; CDR3 protein: CSARAAEGRWNEQFF; D gene: .; clone size: many; V gene: TRBV20-1; J gene: TRBJ2-1
CDR3 DNA: TGTGCCAGCTTGGAGCCTCTAACCCACACAGATACGCAGTATTTT; CDR3 protein: CASLEPLTHTDTQYF; D gene: .; clone size: many; V gene: TRBV7-9; J gene: TRBJ2-3
CDR3 DNA: TGTGCCAGCAGTTTATATACACCCTGGGCTAGCGGGAGGAGCCAAAACATTCAGTACTTC; CDR3 protein: CASSLYTPWASGRSQNIQYF; D gene: TRBD2; clone size: .; V gene: TRBV27; J gene: TRBJ2-4
CDR3 DNA: TGTGCCAGCAGTCCCTGGGACAGGGCGAGGGAGACCCAGTACTTC; CDR3 protein: CASSPWDRARETQYF; D gene: TRBD1; clone size: few; V gene: TRBV27; J gene: TRBJ2-5
CDR3 DNA: TGCGCCAGCAGCCAAGTTAGAGGGACTAGCGGGATCGTTTTCCACGAGCAGTACTTC; CDR3 protein: CASSQVRGTSGIVFHEQYF; D gene: TRBD2; clone size: .; V gene: TRBV4-1; J gene: TRBJ2-7
CDR3 DNA: TGTGCCAGCAGTCGACCCGGACTAGCGGGAGAAACAGATACGCAGTATTTT; CDR3 protein: CASSRPGLAGETDTQYF; D gene: TRBD2; clone size: few; V gene: TRBV12-3/TRBV12-4; J gene: TRBJ2-3
CDR3 DNA: TGTGCCAGTAGTTTGGGACTAGCGGACTCTGATGAGCAGTTCTTC; CDR3 protein: CASSLGLADSDEQFF; D gene: TRBD2; clone size: .; V gene: TRBV19; J gene: TRBJ2-1
CDR3 DNA: TGCAGCGTTGAATTGGTAACAGATCCTTACAATGAGCAGTTCTTC; CDR3 protein: CSVELVTDPYNEQFF; D gene: .; clone size: many; V gene: TRBV29-1; J gene: TRBJ2-1
CDR3 DNA: TGTGCCAGCAGCCTCCAAGAGGGACAACTGGAAGGCTACACCTTC; CDR3 protein: CASSLQEGQLEGYTF; D gene: .; clone size: many; V gene: TRBV4-2; J gene: TRBJ1-2
CDR3 DNA: TGTGCCAGCAGCCAAGATCCGCTACTAGCGGGAGGGCAGGATCAGTACTTC; CDR3 protein: CASSQDPLLAGGQDQYF; D gene: TRBD2; clone size: few; V gene: TRBV4-2; J gene: TRBJ2-4
CDR3 DNA: TGTGCCATCAGGGTAGGGGATGATAAGGGCTACACCTTC; CDR3 protein: CAIRVGDDKGYTF; D gene: .; clone size: .; V gene: TRBV10-3; J gene: TRBJ1-2
CDR3 DNA: TGTGCCACCAGGGCCCCCTTTAAAGCGGGATCTGCAGATACGCAGTATTTT; CDR3 protein: CATRAPFKAGSADTQYF; D gene: TRBD2; clone size: .; V gene: TRBV24-1; J gene: TRBJ2-3
CDR3 DNA: TGTGCCAGCTCACCATCAGGGTACAATCAGCCCCAGCATTTT; CDR3 protein: CASSPSGYNQPQHF; D gene: .; clone size: many; V gene: TRBV18; J gene: TRBJ1-5
CDR3 DNA: TGCAGTGCTGACAGGGGAGGGGGGAATTACGAGCAGTACTTC; CDR3 protein: CSADRGGGNYEQYF; D gene: .; clone size: few; V gene: TRBV20-1; J gene: TRBJ2-7
CDR3 DNA: TGTGCCACCTCACAAGGGGGCTCTGAAGCTTTCTTT; CDR3 protein: CATSQGGSEAFF; D gene: TRBD1; clone size: many; V gene: TRBV15; J gene: TRBJ1-1
CDR3 DNA: TGCAGTGCTAGAGATCAGGGGTATTCGGGGAAAGCGGGCCCCACCGAGACCCAGTACTTC; CDR3 protein: CSARDQGYSGKAGPTETQYF; D gene: .; clone size: many; V gene: TRBV20-1; J gene: TRBJ2-5
CDR3 DNA: TGTGCCAGCTCACCACAATCTGACTACTATGGCTACACCTTC; CDR3 protein: CASSPQSDYYGYTF; D gene: .; clone size: many; V gene: TRBV18; J gene: TRBJ1-2
CDR3 DNA: TGTGCCAGCAGCTACTTCACTAGTAACCAAGAGACCCAGTACTTC; CDR3 protein: CASSYFTSNQETQYF; D gene: .; clone size: many; V gene: TRBV13; J gene: TRBJ2-5